These T cell receptor beta chains were read from a single sample in a study of blood T cell repertoires in COVID-19. The data were produced by immunoSEQ multiplex PCR, yet TCRdb's version contains in-frame clones alone and is incomplete. The sample lists a few hundred thousand clones, about four fifths occurring once. The sample consisted of PBMCs or T cells enriched from blood (not recorded which). The receptors were sampled from a middle-aged man who had recovered from COVID-19. CDR3s include the opening cysteine and the closing phenylalanine or tryptophan.

v_call cdr3_aa
TRBV5-1 CASSLEGRGGAADQPQHF
TRBV24-1 CATSAKRDYGYTF
TRBV12-5 CASGPPTGDNQPQHF
TRBV5-1 CASSLETGVAGYTF
TRBV3-1/TRBV3-2 CASSQAGRGPKRETQYF
TRBV5-4 CASSLRTSGGPYEQYF
TRBV6-2/TRBV6-3 CASSYSILAGGPPGELFF
TRBV4-3 CASSQAGTGGELFF
TRBV5-4 CATRRDRSSGSNQPQHF
TRBV27 CASSYGSWGYNEQFF
TRBV18 CASSPQTGGRYEQYF
TRBV10-3 CAIKPPDRGNEQYF
TRBV3-1/TRBV3-2 CASSPGLRRQYF
TRBV19 CASSNLRLAGALEQFF
TRBV27 CASSLHRDTEAFF
TRBV20-1 CSASAWQGANIQYF
TRBV3-1/TRBV3-2 CASSLAGTGGWTEAFF
TRBV13 CASSLGSSLGQSTSGNTIYF
TRBV27 CASSLSGDEQFF
TRBV2 CASTGGSSGANVLTF
TRBV28 CASTYFGTPFGNEQFF
TRBV11-3 CASSQLDRVGGNTIYF
TRBV7-3 CASSPMGPKETQYF
TRBV9 CASSVQPVTSAYEQYF
TRBV6-2/TRBV6-3 CASSYGESHEKLFF
TRBV30 CAWSVRASGVPDHTGELFF